Listed below are T cell receptor beta chains from one sample, sequenced in a study of CD8+ T cells in alopecia areata. Profiling relied on immunoSEQ multiplex PCR, and the TCRdb table lists in-frame clones only, not all of them. The sample contains 160,000 or so clones, approximately 65% of which appear only once. The sequenced sample was CD4+ T cells sorted from blood, obtained at week 4, from a patient treated with tofacitinib. Receptor source: a human donor with alopecia areata. CDR3s include the opening cysteine and the closing phenylalanine or tryptophan. The order of the fields is CDR3 DNA, CDR3 protein, J gene, D gene, V gene, clone size. D genes are given only for firm matches. Size is omitted from some rows. Given values are once, few, many or a class for expanded clones.

CDR3 DNA: TGTGCCAGCAGCGTTGAGCCCAATCAGCCCCAGCATTTT; CDR3 protein: CASSVEPNQPQHF; J gene: TRBJ1-5; D gene: NA; V gene: TRBV9; clone size: few
CDR3 DNA: TGCAGTGCTCCCGTCGGGGAGACCCAGTACTTC; CDR3 protein: CSAPVGETQYF; J gene: TRBJ2-5; D gene: NA; V gene: TRBV20-1; clone size: NA
CDR3 DNA: TGCGCCAGCAGCTTGGCCGGGGTCCGTGAAGGTTACGAGCAGTACTTC; CDR3 protein: CASSLAGVREGYEQYF; J gene: TRBJ2-7; D gene: NA; V gene: TRBV5-1; clone size: NA
CDR3 DNA: TGTGCCTGGAGCCCCAGGGTAACAACTAATGAAAAACTGTTTTTT; CDR3 protein: CAWSPRVTTNEKLFF; J gene: TRBJ1-4; D gene: NA; V gene: TRBV30; clone size: NA
CDR3 DNA: TGTGCCAGCAGCTTAGTAGGGGGGGTCAGGGCCCCCCCTTACAATGAGCAGTTCTTC; CDR3 protein: CASSLVGGVRAPPYNEQFF; J gene: TRBJ2-1; D gene: NA; V gene: TRBV7-2; clone size: NA
CDR3 DNA: TGCGCCAGCAGCCAGAGCAGAACCCTCTATGGCTACACCTTC; CDR3 protein: CASSQSRTLYGYTF; J gene: TRBJ1-2; D gene: NA; V gene: TRBV4-3; clone size: NA
CDR3 DNA: TGTGCCAGCAGTAAGGGACAGGGGCCCCGGACCCAGTACTTC; CDR3 protein: CASSKGQGPRTQYF; J gene: TRBJ2-5; D gene: TRBD1; V gene: TRBV27; clone size: NA
CDR3 DNA: TGTGCCAGCTCACCAAAGATTGGGGGCTACGAGCAGTACTTC; CDR3 protein: CASSPKIGGYEQYF; J gene: TRBJ2-7; D gene: NA; V gene: TRBV18; clone size: NA
CDR3 DNA: TGTGCCAGTAAAGGTGACGGAAGCCGCGATGAGCAGTTCTTC; CDR3 protein: CASKGDGSRDEQFF; J gene: TRBJ2-1; D gene: NA; V gene: TRBV19; clone size: NA
CDR3 DNA: TGTGCCAGCAGCTTGGGAAGTTGGGGGGGTTCGTACAATGAGCAGTTCTTC; CDR3 protein: CASSLGSWGGSYNEQFF; J gene: TRBJ2-1; D gene: TRBD2; V gene: TRBV7-8; clone size: once